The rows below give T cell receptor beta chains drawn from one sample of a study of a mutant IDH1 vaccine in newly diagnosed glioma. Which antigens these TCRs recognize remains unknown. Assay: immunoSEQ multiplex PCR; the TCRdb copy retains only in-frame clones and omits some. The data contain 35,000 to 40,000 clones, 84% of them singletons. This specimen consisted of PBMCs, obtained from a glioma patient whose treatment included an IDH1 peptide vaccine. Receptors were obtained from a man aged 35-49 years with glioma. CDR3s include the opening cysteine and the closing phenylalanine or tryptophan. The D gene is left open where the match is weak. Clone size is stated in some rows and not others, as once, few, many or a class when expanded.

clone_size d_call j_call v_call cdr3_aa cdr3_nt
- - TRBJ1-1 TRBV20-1 CSKKGPGRAFF TGCAGCAAAAAGGGCCCGGGTAGAGCTTTCTTT
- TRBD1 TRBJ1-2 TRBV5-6 CASSWYRGPGYTF TGTGCCAGCAGCTGGTACAGGGGGCCTGGCTACACCTTC
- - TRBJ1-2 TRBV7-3 CASAPGWGNGYTF TGTGCCAGCGCCCCGGGGTGGGGCAATGGCTACACCTTC
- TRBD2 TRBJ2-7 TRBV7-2 CASSLGVAGLEQYF TGTGCCAGCAGCTTAGGCGTAGCGGGGCTCGAGCAGTACTTC
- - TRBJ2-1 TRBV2 CASRDYNEQFF TGTGCCAGCAGGGACTACAATGAGCAGTTCTTC
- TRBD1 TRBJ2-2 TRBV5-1 CASTRDRSLDELFF TGCGCCAGCACCCGGGACAGGTCCTTAGATGAGCTGTTTTTT
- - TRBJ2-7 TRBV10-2 CASQTRNYEQYF TGCGCCAGCCAGACTAGAAACTACGAGCAGTACTTC
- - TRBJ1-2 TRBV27 CASRLRQDYGYTF TGTGCCAGCAGGCTCAGACAGGATTATGGCTACACCTTC
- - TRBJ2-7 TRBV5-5 CASSVQGGDYEQYF TGTGCCAGCAGCGTACAGGGGGGGGACTACGAGCAGTACTTC
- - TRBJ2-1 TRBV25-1 CASRDHPSGGEQFF TGTGCCAGCAGGGACCACCCCTCTGGTGGTGAGCAGTTCTTC
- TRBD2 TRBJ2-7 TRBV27 CASSQGLAYEQYF TGTGCCAGCAGCCAGGGACTAGCCTACGAGCAGTACTTC
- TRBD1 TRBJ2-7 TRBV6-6 CASTHRQGPNEQYF TGTGCCAGCACACACAGACAGGGTCCGAACGAGCAGTACTTC
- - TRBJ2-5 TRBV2 CASREGVAETQYF TGTGCCAGCAGAGAGGGGGTGGCCGAGACCCAGTACTTC
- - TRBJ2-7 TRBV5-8 CASSFLASLEQYF TGTGCCAGCAGCTTTTTGGCTTCCCTCGAGCAGTACTTC
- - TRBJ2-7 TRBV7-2 CASSPGTPNYEQYF TGTGCCAGCAGCCCAGGGACACCAAACTACGAGCAGTACTTC
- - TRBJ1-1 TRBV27 CASSLSAGALVAFF TGTGCCAGCAGTTTATCGGCAGGGGCCCTTGTAGCTTTCTTT
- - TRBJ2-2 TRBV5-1 CASSFSRQTGELFF TGCGCCAGCAGCTTCTCCAGGCAAACCGGGGAGCTGTTTTTT
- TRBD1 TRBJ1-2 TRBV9 CASSSKGGQLYGYTF TGTGCCAGCAGCTCAAAAGGGGGACAGCTCTATGGCTACACCTTC
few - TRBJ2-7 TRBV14 CASSQVKYEQYF TGTGCCAGCAGCCAAGTAAAATACGAGCAGTACTTC
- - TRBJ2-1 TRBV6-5 CASSSSEYNEQFF TGTGCCAGCAGCTCTAGCGAGTACAATGAGCAGTTCTTC
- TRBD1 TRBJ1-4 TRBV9 CASSPGTGDPTNEKLFF TGTGCCAGCAGCCCCGGGACAGGGGATCCGACTAATGAAAAACTGTTTTTT
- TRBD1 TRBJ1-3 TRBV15 CATSREWGTGSSTGNTIYF TGTGCCACCAGCAGAGAGTGGGGGACAGGCTCATCTACTGGAAACACCATATATTTT
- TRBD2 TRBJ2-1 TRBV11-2 CASSLVRSSGNSRHEQFF TGTGCCAGCAGCTTAGTTCGTTCTAGCGGGAACTCAAGGCATGAGCAGTTCTTC
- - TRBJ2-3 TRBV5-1 CASSGGRGPTDTQYF TGCGCCAGCAGCGGGGGTCGCGGGCCCACAGATACGCAGTATTTT
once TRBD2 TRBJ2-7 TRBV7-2 CASTSLLAGVEQYF TGTGCCAGCACTAGCTTGCTAGCGGGAGTTGAGCAGTACTTC
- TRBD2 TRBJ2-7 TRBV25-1 CASSEFRTSGSEQYF TGTGCCAGCAGTGAATTTAGGACTAGCGGGAGCGAGCAGTACTTC
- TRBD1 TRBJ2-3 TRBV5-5 CASPTGGGSTDTQYF TGTGCCAGCCCAACAGGGGGTGGGAGCACAGATACGCAGTATTTT
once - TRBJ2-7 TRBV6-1 CASRETVYEQYF TGTGCCAGCAGGGAAACAGTCTACGAGCAGTACTTC
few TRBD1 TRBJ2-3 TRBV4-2 CASSQEFTGARPDTQYF TGTGCCAGCAGCCAAGAATTCACAGGGGCCCGGCCAGATACGCAGTATTTT
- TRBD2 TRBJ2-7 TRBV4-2 CASSQESRGGAYEQYF TGTGCCAGCAGCCAAGAATCCCGGGGGGGAGCCTACGAGCAGTACTTC
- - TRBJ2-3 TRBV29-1 CSVVYGASTDTQYF TGCAGCGTTGTTTACGGGGCAAGCACAGATACGCAGTATTTT
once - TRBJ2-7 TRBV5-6 CASSLPPAHEQYF TGTGCCAGCAGCTTGCCACCTGCGCACGAGCAGTACTTC
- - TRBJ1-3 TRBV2 CASSVEGSAGNTIYF TGTGCCAGCAGTGTGGAGGGGTCGGCTGGAAACACCATATATTTT
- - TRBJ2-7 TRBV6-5 CASSYSGPRGGYEQYF TGTGCCAGCAGTTACTCGGGTCCCAGGGGTGGGTACGAGCAGTACTTC
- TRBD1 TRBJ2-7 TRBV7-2 CASSFDRGLYEQYF TGTGCCAGCAGCTTCGACAGGGGGCTCTACGAGCAGTACTTC
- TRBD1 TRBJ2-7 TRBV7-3 CASSSGQGNQQYF TGTGCCAGCAGCTCGGGACAGGGGAATCAGCAGTACTTC
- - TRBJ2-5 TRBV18 CASSPRLATQETQYF TGTGCCAGCTCACCACGGTTGGCTACCCAAGAGACCCAGTACTTC
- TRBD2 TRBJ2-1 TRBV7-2 CASSLETDTSGRFNEQFF TGTGCCAGCAGCTTAGAAACAGACACTAGCGGGAGGTTCAATGAGCAGTTCTTC
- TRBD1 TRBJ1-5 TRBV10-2 CASREGDRRNQPQHF TGCGCCAGCAGAGAGGGGGACAGGAGAAATCAGCCCCAGCATTTT
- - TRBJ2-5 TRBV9 CASSVAVLVQETQYF TGTGCCAGCAGCGTAGCAGTCTTAGTCCAAGAGACCCAGTACTTC
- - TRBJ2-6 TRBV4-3 CASSLGFGANVLTF TGCGCCAGCAGCCTGGGATTTGGGGCCAACGTCCTGACTTTC
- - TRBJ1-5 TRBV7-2 CASSLAVAFYQPQHF TGTGCCAGCAGCTTAGCGGTGGCGTTTTATCAGCCCCAGCATTTT
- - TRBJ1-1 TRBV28 CASTPGGYDTEAFF TGTGCCAGCACCCCGGGGGGCTACGACACTGAAGCTTTCTTT
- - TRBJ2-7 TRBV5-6 CASSLGVDGAYEQYF TGTGCCAGCAGCTTGGGAGTCGACGGCGCCTACGAGCAGTACTTC
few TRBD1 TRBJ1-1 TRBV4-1 CASSRTDRANTEAFF TGCGCCAGCAGCCGAACTGACAGGGCGAACACTGAAGCTTTCTTT
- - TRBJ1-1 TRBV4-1 CASSQGAQPNTEAFF TGCGCCAGCAGCCAGGGGGCCCAGCCGAACACTGAAGCTTTCTTT
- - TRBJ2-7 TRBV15 CATSRDLVGHEQYF TGTGCCACCAGCAGAGATTTAGTAGGCCACGAGCAGTACTTC
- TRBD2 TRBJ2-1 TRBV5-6 CASSIPGLAPWEQFF TGTGCCAGCAGCATCCCGGGACTAGCCCCGTGGGAGCAGTTCTTC